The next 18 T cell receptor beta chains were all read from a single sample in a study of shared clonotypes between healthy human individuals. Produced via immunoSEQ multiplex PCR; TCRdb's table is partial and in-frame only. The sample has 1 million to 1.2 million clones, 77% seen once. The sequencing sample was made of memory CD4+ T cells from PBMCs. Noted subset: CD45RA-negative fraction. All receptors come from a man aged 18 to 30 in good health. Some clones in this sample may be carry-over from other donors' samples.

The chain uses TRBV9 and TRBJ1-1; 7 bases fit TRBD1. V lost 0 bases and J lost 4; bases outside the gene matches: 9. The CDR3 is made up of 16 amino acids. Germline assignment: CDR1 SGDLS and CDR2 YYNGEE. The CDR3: CASSVGPSRGSTEAFF. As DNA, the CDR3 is TGTGCCAGCAGCGTAGGTCCGTCCAGGGGGAGCACTGAAGCTTTCTTT.

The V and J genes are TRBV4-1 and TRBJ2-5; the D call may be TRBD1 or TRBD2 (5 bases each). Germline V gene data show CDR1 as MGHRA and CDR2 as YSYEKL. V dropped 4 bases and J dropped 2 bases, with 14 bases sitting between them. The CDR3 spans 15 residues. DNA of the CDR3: TGCGCCAGCAGCCCCCGAGGGGACGGTCAAGAGACCCAGTACTTC. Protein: CASSPRGDGQETQYF.

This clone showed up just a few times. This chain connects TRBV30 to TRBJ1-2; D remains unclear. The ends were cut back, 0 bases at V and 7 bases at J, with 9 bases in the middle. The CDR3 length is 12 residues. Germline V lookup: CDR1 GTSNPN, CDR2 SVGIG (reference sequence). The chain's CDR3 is CAWSVGGPGYTF. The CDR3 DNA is TGTGCCTGGAGTGTGGGTGGACCTGGCTACACCTTC.

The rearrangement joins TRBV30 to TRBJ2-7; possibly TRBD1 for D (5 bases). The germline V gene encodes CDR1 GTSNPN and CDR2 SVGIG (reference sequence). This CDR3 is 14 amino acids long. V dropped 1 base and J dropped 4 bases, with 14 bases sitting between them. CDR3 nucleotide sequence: TGTGCCTGGAGTGAGAGACAGACCCCATACGAGCAGTACTTC. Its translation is CAWSERQTPYEQYF.

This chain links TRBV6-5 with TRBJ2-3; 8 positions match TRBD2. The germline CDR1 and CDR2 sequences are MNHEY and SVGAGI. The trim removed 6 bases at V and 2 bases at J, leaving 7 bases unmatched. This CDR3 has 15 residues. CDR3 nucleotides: TGTGCCAGCAGCAGGATAGCGGGATTCACAGATACGCAGTATTTT. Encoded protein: CASSRIAGFTDTQYF.

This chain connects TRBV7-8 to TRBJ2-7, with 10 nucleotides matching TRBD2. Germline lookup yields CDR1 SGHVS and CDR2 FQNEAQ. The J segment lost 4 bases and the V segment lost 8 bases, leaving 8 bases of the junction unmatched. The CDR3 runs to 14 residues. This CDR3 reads CASRQTSGPYEQYF. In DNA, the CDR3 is TGTGCCAGCCGACAGACTAGCGGGCCATACGAGCAGTACTTC.

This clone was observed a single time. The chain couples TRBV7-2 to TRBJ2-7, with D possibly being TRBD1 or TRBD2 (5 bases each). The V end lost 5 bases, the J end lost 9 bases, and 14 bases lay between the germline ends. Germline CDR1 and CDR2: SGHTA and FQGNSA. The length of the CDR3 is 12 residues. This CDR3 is CASSPPKGRQYF. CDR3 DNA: TGTGCCAGCAGCCCCCCCAAGGGGAGGCAGTACTTC.

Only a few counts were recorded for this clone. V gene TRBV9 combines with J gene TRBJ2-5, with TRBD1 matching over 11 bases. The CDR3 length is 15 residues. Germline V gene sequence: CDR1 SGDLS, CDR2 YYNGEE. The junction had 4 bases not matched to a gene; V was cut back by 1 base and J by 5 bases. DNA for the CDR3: TGTGCCAGCAGCGTATTCCGGGACAGGGGGGAGACCCAGTACTTC. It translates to CASSVFRDRGETQYF.

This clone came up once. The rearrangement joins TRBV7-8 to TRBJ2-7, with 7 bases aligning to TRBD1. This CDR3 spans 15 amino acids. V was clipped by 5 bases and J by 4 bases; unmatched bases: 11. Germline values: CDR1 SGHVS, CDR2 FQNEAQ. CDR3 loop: CASSTQTGIEYEQYF. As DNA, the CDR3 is TGTGCCAGCAGCACGCAGACAGGGATCGAGTACGAGCAGTACTTC.

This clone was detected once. CDR3 protein: CASSLGQGRSDEQYF. The CDR3 nucleotides are TGTGCCAGCAGCCTGGGACAGGGGAGATCGGACGAGCAGTACTTC. The V gene is TRBV7-9, the J gene TRBJ2-7; 10 bases are shared with TRBD1. With V trimmed by 5 bases and J by 5 bases, 9 bases remained unmatched. The CDR3 is 15 residues long. Germline loops: CDR1 SEHNR, CDR2 FQNEAQ (reference sequence).

The CDR3 DNA follows: TGCGCCAGCAGCCAACTGGGCAGGACCTACGAGCAGTACTTC. It is translated as CASSQLGRTYEQYF. The chain uses TRBV4-1 and TRBJ2-7; D call uncertain. Germline V CDR1 and CDR2: MGHRA, YSYEKL. This CDR3 contains 14 residues. V dropped 2 bases and J dropped 2 bases, with 10 bases sitting between them.

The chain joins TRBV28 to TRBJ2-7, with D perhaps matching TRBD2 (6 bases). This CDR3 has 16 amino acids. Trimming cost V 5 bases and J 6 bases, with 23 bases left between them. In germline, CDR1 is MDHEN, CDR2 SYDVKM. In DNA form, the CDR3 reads TGTGCCAGCAGTACGAGGAGGAGGGGAGGTCAAGGCGAGCAGTACTTC. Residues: CASSTRRRGGQGEQYF.

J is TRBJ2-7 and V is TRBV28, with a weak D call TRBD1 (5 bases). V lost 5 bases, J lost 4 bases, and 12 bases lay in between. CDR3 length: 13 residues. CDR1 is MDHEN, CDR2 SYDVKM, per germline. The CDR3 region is CASSPPTEYEQYF. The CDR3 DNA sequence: TGTGCCAGCAGTCCACCGACAGAGTACGAGCAGTACTTC.

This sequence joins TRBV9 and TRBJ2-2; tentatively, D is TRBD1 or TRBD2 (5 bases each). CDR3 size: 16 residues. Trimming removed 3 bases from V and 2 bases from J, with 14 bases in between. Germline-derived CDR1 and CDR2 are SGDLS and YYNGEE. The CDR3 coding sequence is TGTGCCAGCAGCGGGGCCGGGACCGTTAACACCGGGGAGCTGTTTTTT. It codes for CASSGAGTVNTGELFF.

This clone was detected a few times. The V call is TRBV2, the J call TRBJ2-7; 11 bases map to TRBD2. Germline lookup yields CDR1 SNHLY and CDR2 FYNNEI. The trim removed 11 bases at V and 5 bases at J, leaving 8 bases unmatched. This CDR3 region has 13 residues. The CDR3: CAVATGLADEQYF. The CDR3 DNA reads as TGTGCCGTAGCAACGGGACTAGCGGACGAGCAGTACTTC.

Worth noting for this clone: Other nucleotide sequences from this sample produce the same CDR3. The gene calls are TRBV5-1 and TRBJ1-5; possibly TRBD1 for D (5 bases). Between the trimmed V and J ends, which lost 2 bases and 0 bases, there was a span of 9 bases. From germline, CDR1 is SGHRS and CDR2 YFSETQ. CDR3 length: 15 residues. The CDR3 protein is CASSLSGDSNQPQHF. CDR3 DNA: TGCGCCAGCAGCTTATCGGGGGATAGCAATCAGCCCCAGCATTTT.

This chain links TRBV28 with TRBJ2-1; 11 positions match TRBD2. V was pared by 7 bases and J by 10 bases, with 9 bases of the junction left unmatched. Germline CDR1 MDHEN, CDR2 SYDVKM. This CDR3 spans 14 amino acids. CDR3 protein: CASTPGLAVREQFF. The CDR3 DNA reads TGTGCCAGCACACCGGGACTAGCGGTACGAGAGCAGTTCTTC.

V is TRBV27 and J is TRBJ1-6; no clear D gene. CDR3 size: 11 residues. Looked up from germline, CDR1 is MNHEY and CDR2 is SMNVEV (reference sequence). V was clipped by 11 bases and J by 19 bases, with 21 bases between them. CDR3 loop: CAVQKWETSHF. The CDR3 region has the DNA TGTGCCGTACAAAAATGGGAAACCAGTCACTTT.